A selection of T cell receptor beta chains follows, all from one sample in a study of T cell responses to AZD1222 COVID-19 vaccine. TCRdb's copy holds only in-frame clones and misses some; the assay was immunoSEQ multiplex PCR. This sample has more than 95,000 clones, with roughly nine tenths found just once. The specimen comprised peripheral blood, sampled on day 0 of AZD1222 vaccination. The source is an adult in good health. CDR3s include the opening cysteine and the closing phenylalanine or tryptophan. The D gene is left open where the match is weak. Clone sizes are given selectively: once, few, many, or a class where the clone is expanded.

J gene,D gene,clone size,V gene,CDR3 protein,CDR3 DNA
TRBJ2-1,TRBD1,.,TRBV3-1/TRBV3-2,CASSQYRDSKFF,TGTGCCAGCAGCCAATATAGGGACAGTAAGTTCTTC
TRBJ1-4,TRBD1,.,TRBV4-1,CASSHPSTGGRREKLFF,TGCGCCAGCAGCCACCCATCGACAGGGGGGAGGAGGGAAAAACTGTTTTTT
TRBJ2-6,.,.,TRBV30,CAWRSSGANVLTF,TGTGCCTGGAGGTCTTCTGGGGCCAACGTCCTGACTTTC
TRBJ1-1,.,.,TRBV10-2,CASREGYTEAFF,TGCGCCAGCAGGGAGGGGTACACTGAAGCTTTCTTT
TRBJ2-5,.,.,TRBV12-3/TRBV12-4,CASSFLGEETQYF,TGTGCCAGCAGTTTTCTAGGGGAGGAGACCCAGTACTTC
TRBJ2-7,.,medium-sized,TRBV2,CASSTVLDLYEQYF,TGTGCCAGCAGCACTGTTCTAGATCTCTACGAGCAGTACTTC
TRBJ1-2,.,.,TRBV6-5,CASSKTQAYYGYTF,TGTGCCAGCAGTAAGACCCAGGCTTACTATGGCTACACCTTC
TRBJ1-2,.,.,TRBV6-2/TRBV6-3,CASSYLGADGYTF,TGTGCCAGCAGTTACCTGGGGGCAGATGGCTACACCTTC
TRBJ1-1,.,.,TRBV5-1,CASSRDQGVTEAFF,TGCGCCAGCAGCCGGGACCAGGGAGTCACTGAAGCTTTCTTT
TRBJ2-2,TRBD2,.,TRBV28,CASSGTSGLTGELFF,TGTGCCAGCAGTGGGACTAGCGGACTCACCGGGGAGCTGTTTTTT
TRBJ1-5,TRBD1,.,TRBV6-5,CASSPRDRGNQPQHF,TGTGCCAGCAGTCCCCGGGACAGAGGCAATCAGCCCCAGCATTTT
TRBJ1-1,.,.,TRBV7-3,CASSLTKDSSEGFF,TGTGCCAGCAGCTTAACAAAGGACAGTTCCGAAGGTTTCTTT
TRBJ1-2,TRBD1,once,TRBV3-1/TRBV3-2,CASSHPTGTGGSGYTF,TGTGCCAGCAGCCACCCCACCGGGACAGGGGGAAGTGGCTACACCTTC
TRBJ2-7,.,.,TRBV18,CASSPPGQTYEQYF,TGTGCCAGCTCACCCCCGGGACAAACTTACGAGCAGTACTTC
TRBJ2-5,.,.,TRBV15,CATGRDREETQYF,TGTGCCACCGGCAGAGACAGAGAAGAGACCCAGTACTTC
TRBJ2-7,.,.,TRBV6-1,CASTETGRGIYEQYF,TGTGCCAGCACCGAGACAGGGAGGGGGATCTACGAGCAGTACTTC
TRBJ2-4,TRBD1,.,TRBV27,CASSSLSGTADIQYF,TGTGCCAGCAGTTCACTCTCCGGGACAGCCGACATTCAGTACTTC
TRBJ2-1,.,few,TRBV5-1,CASSLEQGYEQFF,TGCGCCAGCAGCTTGGAACAGGGCTATGAGCAGTTCTTC
TRBJ1-2,TRBD1,.,TRBV27,CASSSPGQGNGYTF,TGTGCCAGCAGTTCCCCGGGACAGGGGAATGGCTACACCTTC
TRBJ2-5,.,.,TRBV6-1,CASSEQRPGETQYF,TGTGCCAGCAGTGAACAGAGGCCCGGGGAGACCCAGTACTTC
TRBJ2-1,.,.,TRBV9,CASSAPKTRGSYNEQFF,TGTGCCAGCAGCGCGCCCAAAACTAGGGGGTCCTACAATGAGCAGTTCTTC
TRBJ2-5,.,.,TRBV19,CASSFAAGTQYF,TGTGCCAGTAGTTTTGCCGCTGGGACCCAGTACTTC
TRBJ1-6,.,.,TRBV18,CASSPASTLTLHF,TGTGCCAGCTCACCGGCGTCGACCTTAACCCTCCACTTT
TRBJ1-5,TRBD1,.,TRBV7-9,CASSDTGGAKHF,TGTGCCAGCAGCGACACAGGGGGCGCAAAGCATTTT
TRBJ2-3,.,.,TRBV19,CASTGPRTDTQYF,TGTGCCAGTACAGGCCCGAGGACAGATACGCAGTATTTT
TRBJ2-3,TRBD2,.,TRBV27,CASSSRGGHVTDTQYF,TGTGCCAGCAGTTCGCGGGGGGGCCACGTCACAGATACGCAGTATTTT
TRBJ1-5,.,.,TRBV2,CASRTDPGNQPQHF,TGTGCCAGCAGGACCGACCCGGGCAATCAGCCCCAGCATTTT
TRBJ2-7,.,.,TRBV6-5,CASTFPQGGEQYF,TGTGCCAGCACATTTCCCCAGGGGGGCGAGCAGTACTTC
TRBJ2-2,.,.,TRBV30,CACPWTNTGELFF,TGTGCCTGCCCCTGGACGAACACCGGGGAGCTGTTTTTT
TRBJ1-1,TRBD1,.,TRBV5-1,CASSLGTGGQAEAFF,TGCGCCAGCAGCTTGGGGACAGGGGGCCAGGCTGAAGCTTTCTTT
TRBJ2-7,.,.,TRBV7-3,CASSIQGAYEQYF,TGTGCCAGCAGCATACAGGGTGCCTACGAGCAGTACTTC
TRBJ1-2,TRBD1,.,TRBV6-6,CASSYTAGQGYGYTF,TGTGCCAGCAGTTACACGGCGGGACAGGGCTATGGCTACACCTTC
TRBJ2-1,TRBD2,.,TRBV7-6,CASSLKRGGIDEQFF,TGTGCCAGCAGCTTAAAACGCGGGGGTATCGATGAGCAGTTCTTC
TRBJ2-2,TRBD1,.,TRBV7-8,CASSSGTGGLFF,TGTGCCAGCAGCTCCGGGACAGGGGGGCTGTTTTTT
TRBJ2-5,.,few,TRBV5-4,CASSLYGGGDQETQYF,TGTGCCAGCAGCTTGTATGGCGGGGGCGACCAAGAGACCCAGTACTTC
TRBJ1-3,.,once,TRBV5-1,CASRGGPANSGNTIYF,TGCGCCAGCCGCGGGGGGCCAGCAAACTCTGGAAACACCATATATTTT
TRBJ1-1,.,.,TRBV28,CASSGSLGNTEAFF,TGTGCCAGCAGCGGGTCTTTGGGGAACACTGAAGCTTTCTTT
TRBJ1-3,.,.,TRBV5-4,CASSRTPVGVSGNTIYF,TGTGCCAGCAGCCGTACACCCGTGGGGGTTTCAGGAAACACCATATATTTT
TRBJ2-5,TRBD2,.,TRBV7-8,CASSSDGLAGVQETQYF,TGTGCCAGCAGCTCAGATGGACTAGCGGGGGTCCAAGAGACCCAGTACTTC